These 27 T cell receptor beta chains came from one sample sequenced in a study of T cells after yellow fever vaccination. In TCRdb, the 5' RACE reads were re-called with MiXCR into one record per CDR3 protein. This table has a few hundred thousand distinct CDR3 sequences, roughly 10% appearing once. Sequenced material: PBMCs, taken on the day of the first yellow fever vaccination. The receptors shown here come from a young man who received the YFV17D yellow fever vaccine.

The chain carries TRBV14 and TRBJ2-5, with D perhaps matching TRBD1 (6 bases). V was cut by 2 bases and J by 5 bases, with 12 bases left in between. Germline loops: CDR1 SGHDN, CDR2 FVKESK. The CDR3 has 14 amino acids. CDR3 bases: TGTGCCAGCAGCCAAAGACAGGCCGAGGAGACCCAGTACTTC. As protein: CASSQRQAEETQYF.

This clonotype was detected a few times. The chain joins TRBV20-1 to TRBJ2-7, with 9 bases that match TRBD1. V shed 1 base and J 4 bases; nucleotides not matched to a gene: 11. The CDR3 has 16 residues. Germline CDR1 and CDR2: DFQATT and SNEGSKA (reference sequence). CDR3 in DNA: TGCAGTGCTAGAGGCGGGACAGGGTTCCCGACATACGAGCAGTACGTC. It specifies CSARGGTGFPTYEQYV.

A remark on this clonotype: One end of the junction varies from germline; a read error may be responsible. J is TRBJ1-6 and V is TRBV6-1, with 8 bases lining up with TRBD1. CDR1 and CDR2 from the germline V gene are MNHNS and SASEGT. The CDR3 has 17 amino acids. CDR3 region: CTSSEVMGQENNSPLHF. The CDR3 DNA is TGTACCAGCAGTGAAGTAATGGGACAGGAGAATAATTCACCCCTCCACTTT.

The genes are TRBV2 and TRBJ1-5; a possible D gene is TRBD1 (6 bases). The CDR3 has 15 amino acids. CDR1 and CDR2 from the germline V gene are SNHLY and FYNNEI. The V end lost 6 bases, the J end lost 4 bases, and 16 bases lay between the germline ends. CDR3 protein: CASRSFGQLNQPQHF. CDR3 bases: TGTGCCAGCAGGTCCTTCGGACAGCTAAATCAGCCCCAGCATTTT. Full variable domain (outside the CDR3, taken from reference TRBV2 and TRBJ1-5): EPEVTQTPSHQVTQMGQEVILRCVPISNHLYFYWYRQILGQKVEFLVSFYNNEISEKSEIFDDQFSVERPDGSNFTLKIRSTKLEDSAMYFCASRSFGQLNQPQHFGDGTRLSIL.

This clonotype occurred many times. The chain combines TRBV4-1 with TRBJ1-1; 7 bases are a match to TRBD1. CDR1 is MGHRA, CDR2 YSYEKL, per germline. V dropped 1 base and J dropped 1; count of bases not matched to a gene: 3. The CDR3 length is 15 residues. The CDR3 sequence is CASSQGNRGNTEAFF. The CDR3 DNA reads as TGCGCCAGCAGCCAAGGGAACAGGGGGAACACTGAAGCTTTCTTT.

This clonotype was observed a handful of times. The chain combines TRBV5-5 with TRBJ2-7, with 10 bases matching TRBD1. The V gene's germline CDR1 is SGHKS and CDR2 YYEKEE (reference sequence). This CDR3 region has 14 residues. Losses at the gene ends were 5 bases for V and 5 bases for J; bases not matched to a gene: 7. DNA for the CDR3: TGTGCCAGCAGTTACGGACAGGGGGGGGACGAGCAGTACTTC. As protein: CASSYGQGGDEQYF. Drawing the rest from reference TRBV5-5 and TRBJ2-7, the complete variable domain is DAGVTQSPTHLIKTRGQQVTLRCSPISGHKSVSWYQQVLGQGPQFIFQYYEKEERGRGNFPDRFSARQFPNYSSELNVNALLLGDSALYLCASSYGQGGDEQYFGPGTRLTVT.

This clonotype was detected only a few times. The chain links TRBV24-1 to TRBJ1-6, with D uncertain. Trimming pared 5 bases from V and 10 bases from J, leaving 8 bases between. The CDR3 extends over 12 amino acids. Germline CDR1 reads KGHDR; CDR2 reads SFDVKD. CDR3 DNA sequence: TGTGCCACCAGTGGCGGGGAATCACCCCTCCACTTT. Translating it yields CATSGGESPLHF.

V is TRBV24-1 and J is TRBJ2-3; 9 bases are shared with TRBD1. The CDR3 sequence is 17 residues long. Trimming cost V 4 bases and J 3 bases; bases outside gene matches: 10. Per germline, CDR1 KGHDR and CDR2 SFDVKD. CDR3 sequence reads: CATSDPGQGGATDTQYF. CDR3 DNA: TGTGCCACCAGTGACCCGGGACAGGGTGGGGCAACAGATACGCAGTATTTT.

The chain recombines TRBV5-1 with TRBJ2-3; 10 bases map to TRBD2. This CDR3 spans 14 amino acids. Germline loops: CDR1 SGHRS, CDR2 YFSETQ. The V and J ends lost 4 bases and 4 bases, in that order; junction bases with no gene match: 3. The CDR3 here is CASSLAGEADTQYF. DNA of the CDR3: TGCGCCAGCAGCCTAGCGGGGGAGGCAGATACGCAGTATTTT.

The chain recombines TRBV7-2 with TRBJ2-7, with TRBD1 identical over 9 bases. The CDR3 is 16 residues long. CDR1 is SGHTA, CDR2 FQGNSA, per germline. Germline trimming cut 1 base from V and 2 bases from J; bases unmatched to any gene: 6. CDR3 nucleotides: TGTGCCAGCAGCTTAGTGCTTGGGACAGGGCCCTACGAGCAGTACGTC. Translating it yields CASSLVLGTGPYEQYV.

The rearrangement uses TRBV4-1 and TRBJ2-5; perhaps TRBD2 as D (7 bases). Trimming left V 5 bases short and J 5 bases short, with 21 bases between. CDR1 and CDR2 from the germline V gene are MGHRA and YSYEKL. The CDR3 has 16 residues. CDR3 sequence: CASSLSVAGAGETQYF. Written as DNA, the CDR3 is TGCGCCAGCAGCTTAAGTGTGGCGGGGGCGGGGGAGACCCAGTACTTC.

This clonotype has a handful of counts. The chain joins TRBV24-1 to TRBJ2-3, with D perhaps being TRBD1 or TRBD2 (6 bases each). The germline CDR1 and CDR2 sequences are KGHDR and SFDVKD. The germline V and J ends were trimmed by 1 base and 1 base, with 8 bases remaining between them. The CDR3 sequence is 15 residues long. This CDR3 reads CATSDFRGRTDTQYF. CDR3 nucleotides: TGTGCCACCAGTGATTTTCGGGGGCGCACAGATACGCAGTATTTT.

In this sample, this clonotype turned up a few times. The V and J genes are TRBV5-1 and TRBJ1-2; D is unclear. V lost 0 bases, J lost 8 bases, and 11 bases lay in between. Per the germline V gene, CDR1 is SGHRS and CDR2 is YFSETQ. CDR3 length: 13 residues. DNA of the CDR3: TGCGCCAGCAGCTTGGATCTTGGGGAAGGCTACACCTTC. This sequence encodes CASSLDLGEGYTF. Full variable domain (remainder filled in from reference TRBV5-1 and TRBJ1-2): KAGVTQTPRYLIKTRGQQVTLSCSPISGHRSVSWYQQTPGQGLQFLFEYFSETQRNKGNFPGRFSGRQFSNSRSEMNVSTLELGDSALYLCASSLDLGEGYTFGSGTRLTVV.

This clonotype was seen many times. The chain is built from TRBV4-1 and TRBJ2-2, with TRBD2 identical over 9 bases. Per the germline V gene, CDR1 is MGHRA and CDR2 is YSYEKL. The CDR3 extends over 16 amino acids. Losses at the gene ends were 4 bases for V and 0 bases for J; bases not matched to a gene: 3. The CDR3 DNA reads TGCGCCAGCAGCCCCGTAGCGGGGGCGAACACCGGGGAGCTGTTTTTT. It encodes CASSPVAGANTGELFF.

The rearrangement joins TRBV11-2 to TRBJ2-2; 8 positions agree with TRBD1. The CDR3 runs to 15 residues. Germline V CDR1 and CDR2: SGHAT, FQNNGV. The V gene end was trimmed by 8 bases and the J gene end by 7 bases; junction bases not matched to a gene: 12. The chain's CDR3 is CASRSPGGVIGELFF. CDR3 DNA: TGTGCCAGCCGTTCACCAGGGGGCGTTATCGGGGAGCTGTTTTTT. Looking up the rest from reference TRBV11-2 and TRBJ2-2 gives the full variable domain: EAGVAQSPRYKIIEKRQSVAFWCNPISGHATLYWYQQILGQGPKLLIQFQNNGVVDDSQLPKDRFSAERLKGVDSTLKIQPAKLEDSAVYLCASRSPGGVIGELFFGEGSRLTVL.

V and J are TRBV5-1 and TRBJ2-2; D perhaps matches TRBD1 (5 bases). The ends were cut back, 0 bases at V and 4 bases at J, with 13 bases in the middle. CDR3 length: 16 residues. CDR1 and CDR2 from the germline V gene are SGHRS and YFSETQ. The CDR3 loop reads CASSLGGQGPTGELFF. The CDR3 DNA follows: TGCGCCAGCAGCTTGGGCGGTCAGGGTCCCACCGGGGAGCTGTTTTTT.

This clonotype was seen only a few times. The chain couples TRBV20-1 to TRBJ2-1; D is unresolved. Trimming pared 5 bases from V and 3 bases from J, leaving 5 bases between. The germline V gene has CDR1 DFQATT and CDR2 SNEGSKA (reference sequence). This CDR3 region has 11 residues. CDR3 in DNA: TGCAGTGCTGTAGGCTACAATGAGCAGTTCTTC. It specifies CSAVGYNEQFF.

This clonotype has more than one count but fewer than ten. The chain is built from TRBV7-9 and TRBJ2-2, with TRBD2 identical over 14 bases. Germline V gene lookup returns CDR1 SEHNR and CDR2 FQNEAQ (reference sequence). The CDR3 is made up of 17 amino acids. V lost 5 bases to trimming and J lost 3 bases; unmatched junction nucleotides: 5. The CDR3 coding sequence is TGTGCCAGCAGCCGCGGACTAGCGGGGGGCTACACCGGGGAGCTGTTTTTT. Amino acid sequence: CASSRGLAGGYTGELFF. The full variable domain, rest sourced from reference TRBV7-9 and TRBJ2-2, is DTGVSQNPRHKITKRGQNVTFRCDPISEHNRLYWYRQTLGQGPEFLTYFQNEAQLEKSRLLSDRFSAERPKGSFSTLEIQRTEQGDSAMYLCASSRGLAGGYTGELFFGEGSRLTVL.

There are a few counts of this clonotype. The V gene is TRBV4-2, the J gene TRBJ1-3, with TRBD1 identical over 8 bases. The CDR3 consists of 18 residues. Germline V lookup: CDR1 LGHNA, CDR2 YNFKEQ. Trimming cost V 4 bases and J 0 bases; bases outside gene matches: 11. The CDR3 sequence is CASSPLRGTGHSGNTIYF. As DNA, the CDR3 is TGTGCCAGCAGCCCTCTAAGGGGGACAGGACACTCTGGAAACACCATATATTTT.

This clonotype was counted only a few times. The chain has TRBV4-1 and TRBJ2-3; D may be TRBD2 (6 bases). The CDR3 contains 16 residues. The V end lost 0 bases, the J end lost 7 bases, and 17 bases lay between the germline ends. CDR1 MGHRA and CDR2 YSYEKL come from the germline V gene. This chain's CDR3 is CASSQEGNSGRYTQYF. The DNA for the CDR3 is TGCGCCAGCAGCCAAGAGGGGAATAGCGGTCGATATACGCAGTATTTT.

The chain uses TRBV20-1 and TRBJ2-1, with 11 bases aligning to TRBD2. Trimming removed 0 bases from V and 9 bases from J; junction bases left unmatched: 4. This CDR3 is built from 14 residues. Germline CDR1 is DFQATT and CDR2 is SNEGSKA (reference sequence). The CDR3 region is CSARDLAGGGEQFF. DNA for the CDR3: TGCAGTGCTAGAGATCTAGCGGGGGGAGGTGAGCAGTTCTTC.

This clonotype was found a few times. The DNA for the CDR3 is TGTGCCAGCAGCTTACCGGGACCCAAGGGGGTGACCCAGTACTTC. Translated: CASSLPGPKGVTQYF. This sequence joins TRBV5-4 and TRBJ2-5; TRBD1 might be the D (6 bases). The CDR3 is 15 amino acids. Germline assignment: CDR1 SGHNT and CDR2 YYREEE (reference sequence). The V end lost 2 bases, the J end lost 7 bases, and 18 bases lay between the germline ends.

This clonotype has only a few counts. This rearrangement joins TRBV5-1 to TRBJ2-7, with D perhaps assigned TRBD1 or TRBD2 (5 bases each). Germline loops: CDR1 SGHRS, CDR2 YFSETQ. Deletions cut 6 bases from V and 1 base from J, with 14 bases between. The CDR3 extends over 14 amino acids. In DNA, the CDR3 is TGCGCCAGCAACGTCGGGGCTGCGTCCTACGAGCAGTACTTC. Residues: CASNVGAASYEQYF.

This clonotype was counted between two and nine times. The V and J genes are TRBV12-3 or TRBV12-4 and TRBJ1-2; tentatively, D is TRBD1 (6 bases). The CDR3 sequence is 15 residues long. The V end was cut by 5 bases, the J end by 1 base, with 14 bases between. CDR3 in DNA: TGTGCCAGCAGTCCGGCGGGGGGCAATAACTATGGCTACACCTTC. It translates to CASSPAGGNNYGYTF.

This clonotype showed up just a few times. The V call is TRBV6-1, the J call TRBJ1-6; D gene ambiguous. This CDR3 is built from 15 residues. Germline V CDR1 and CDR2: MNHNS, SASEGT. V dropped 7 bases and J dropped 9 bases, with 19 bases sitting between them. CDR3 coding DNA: TGTGCCAGCAACCCTTTTAGACTGCACGTTTCACCCCTCCACTTT. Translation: CASNPFRLHVSPLHF.

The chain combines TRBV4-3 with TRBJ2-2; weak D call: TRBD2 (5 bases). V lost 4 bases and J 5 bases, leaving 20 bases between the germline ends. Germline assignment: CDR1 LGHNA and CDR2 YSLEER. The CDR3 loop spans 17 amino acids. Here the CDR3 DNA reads TGCGCCAGCAGCCGACAACCGGGGAAATTTGGTACCGGGGAGCTGTTTTTT. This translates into CASSRQPGKFGTGELFF.

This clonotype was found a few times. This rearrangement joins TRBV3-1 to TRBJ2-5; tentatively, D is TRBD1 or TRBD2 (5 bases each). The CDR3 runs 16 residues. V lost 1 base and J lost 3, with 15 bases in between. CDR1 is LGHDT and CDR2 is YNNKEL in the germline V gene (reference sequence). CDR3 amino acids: CASSQGVLAGKETQYF. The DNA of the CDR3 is TGTGCCAGCAGCCAAGGGGTCCTAGCAGGGAAAGAGACCCAGTACTTC.